This T cell receptor beta chain was recorded in a study of control samples from healthy donors and cancer patients. Clones were sequenced by immunoSEQ multiplex PCR, and TCRdb holds only the in-frame ones, with some missing. The table shows tens of thousands of clones, with approximately 94% occurring only once. Deletions cut 4 bases from V and 5 bases from J, with 23 bases between. Germline values: CDR1 KGHDR, CDR2 SFDVKD. This CDR3 contains 18 residues. Sample: blood. The sequence came from a man between 60 and 75 years old in good health. V gene TRBV24-1 combines with J gene TRBJ2-1, with D perhaps given as TRBD1 or TRBD2 (5 bases each). The CDR3 nucleotides are TGTGCCACCAGTGAGCCCCGGGCCAACAGGCGGAGGAACAATGAGCAGTTCTTC. This encodes CATSEPRANRRRNNEQFF.